The next 4 T cell receptor beta chains were all read from a single sample in a study of CD8+ T cells in alopecia areata. Reverse transcribed after extraction, RNA yielded cDNA as the sequencing template. Repertoires were generated with immunoSEQ multiplex PCR, while TCRdb's copy carries only in-frame clones and drops some. The data show about 180,000 clones, with 67% seen just once and more than 9.5% held by the top ten. The starting material was CD8+ T cells sorted from blood, obtained at week 0. All receptors come from a human donor with alopecia areata.

On this clone itself: This same CDR3 is encoded by further DNA sequences in the sample. This chain connects TRBV11-2 to TRBJ2-1; D uncertain. Germline CDR1 and CDR2: SGHAT and FQNNGV. V was clipped by 5 bases and J by 6 bases, with 14 bases between them. The CDR3 loop spans 14 amino acids. CDR3 DNA: TGTGCCAGCAGCCCACCGTCCCCGGGCAATGAGCAGTTCTTC. Protein: CASSPPSPGNEQFF. The full variable domain, in which reference TRBV11-2 and TRBJ2-1 provide the parts outside the CDR3, is EAGVAQSPRYKIIEKRQSVAFWCNPISGHATLYWYQQILGQGPKLLIQFQNNGVVDDSQLPKDRFSAERLKGVDSTLKIQPAKLEDSAVYLCASSPPSPGNEQFFGPGTRLTVL.

The J gene is TRBJ1-2, the V gene TRBV13; no firm D call. V gave up 0 bases and J gave up 3 bases, with 8 bases separating them. This CDR3 spans 14 amino acids. Germline V gene data show CDR1 as PRHDT and CDR2 as FYEKMQ (reference sequence). The CDR3 region has the DNA TGTGCCAGCAGCTTAGGTCGCATGGACTATGGCTACACCTTC. It yields the protein CASSLGRMDYGYTF.

The rearrangement joins TRBV13 to TRBJ2-2, with D hard to call. CDR1 is PRHDT, CDR2 FYEKMQ, per germline (reference sequence). Trimming removed 2 bases at V and 4 bases at J, with 2 bases between. This CDR3 has 12 residues. The CDR3 bases are TGTGCCAGCAGCTTACGCACCGGGGAGCTGTTTTTT. Translating it yields CASSLRTGELFF.

The V and J genes are TRBV11-2 and TRBJ1-1, with D uncertain. Germline V lookup: CDR1 SGHAT, CDR2 FQNNGV. The CDR3 runs 9 residues. V lost 8 bases to trimming and J lost 7 bases, with 5 bases between them. This chain's CDR3 is CASGDEAFF. The CDR3 DNA sequence: TGTGCCAGCGGCGATGAAGCTTTCTTT. Full variable domain (rest looked up from reference TRBV11-2 and TRBJ1-1): EAGVAQSPRYKIIEKRQSVAFWCNPISGHATLYWYQQILGQGPKLLIQFQNNGVVDDSQLPKDRFSAERLKGVDSTLKIQPAKLEDSAVYLCASGDEAFFGQGTRLTVV.